What follows is one T cell receptor (beta chain) and its context. This CDR3 is built from 11 residues. V was pared by 2 bases and J by 5 bases, with 6 bases between. Germline V lookup: CDR1 GTSNPN, CDR2 SVGIG (reference sequence). The table came from immunoSEQ multiplex PCR; TCRdb's copy has only in-frame clones and leaves some out. Of some 640,000 clones listed, about 89% are singletons. This sample was included in a study of shared T cell receptors in the human thymus. The sample also formed part of further work on human thymus T cells. That work adds: In corrective heart surgery, resections were taken, and these provided the thymus tissue.

The TCR was taken from a boy younger than two with a congenital heart defect. The chain carries TRBV30 and TRBJ2-5; D gene unclear. The sequenced sample was thymocytes. CDR3 nucleotides: TGTGCCTGGAGTTTCTCTGAGACCCAGTACTTC. It yields the protein CAWSFSETQYF.